The entry below describes one T cell receptor (beta chain). Antigen specificity is unknown. The data were obtained in a study of cytomegalovirus exposure and HLA in healthy donors. With 60 Vbeta and 13 Jbeta primers, the PCR was carried out. Profiled with immunoSEQ multiplex PCR; TCRdb holds only in-frame clones, not every one. The sample lists fewer than 110,000 clones; 82% were seen once. Study results and caveats: Fewer than 20,000 TCR beta sequences were associated with HLA alleles at 0.05 false discovery rate in a later analysis. Most of the TCR beta V segments (in an earlier analysis) were productive either about 87% or about 30% of the time. Many donors carried some public TCRs, although rarity characterized most TCR sequences. As a later analysis showed, several of the most significant clusters appeared to be linked to common viral pathogens.

V gave up 6 bases and J gave up 7 bases; unmatched junction bases: 8. Germline CDR1 reads MDHEN; CDR2 reads SYDVKM. The CDR3 has 15 amino acids. Sequenced: PBMCs. This clonotype was obtained from a man aged 30 to 45 in good health and CMV-seropositive. V is TRBV28 and J is TRBJ1-5; 11 bases are shared with TRBD1. The CDR3 region is CASRLDRGLRQPQHF. The CDR3 bases are TGTGCCAGCAGACTGGACAGGGGGCTCAGACAGCCCCAGCATTTT.